A selection of T cell receptor beta chains follows, all from one sample in a study of early T cells in non-severe SARS-CoV-2 infection. TCRdb re-called the 5' RACE reads through MiXCR, storing one row per CDR3 protein. The sample lists around 26,000 distinct CDR3 sequences, roughly 4.2% occurring once. The sequenced material came from whole blood. The receptors were gathered from an adult who was a healthcare worker with PCR-confirmed SARS-CoV-2 infection or an uninfected control (not recorded which). CDR3s include the opening cysteine and the closing phenylalanine or tryptophan.

j_gene	v_gene	CDR3aa
TRBJ1-6	TRBV12-3/TRBV12-4	CASSLLSGQGSSNSPLHF
TRBJ2-3	TRBV29-1	CSAHRGRDTQYF
TRBJ2-3	TRBV11-1	CASSPQPERDTQYF
TRBJ2-3	TRBV6-1	CANSEGRDSDTQYF
TRBJ2-7	TRBV21-1	CASATSGYLSYEQYF
TRBJ2-3	TRBV6-6	CASSPIAARTDTQYF
TRBJ2-4	TRBV28	CASSTPHDIQYF
TRBJ2-1	TRBV2	CASSVRQHGNEQFF
TRBJ1-2	TRBV6-1	CASSVGRDYGYTF
TRBJ2-3	TRBV18	CASSPPVTPVTDTQYF
TRBJ1-1	TRBV19	CASSITYSTEAFF
TRBJ2-7	TRBV3-1	CASSQGPVGEDYEQYF
TRBJ1-5	TRBV30	CAWSFGGQRDQPQHF
TRBJ2-1	TRBV14	CASSQEGLSYNEQFF
TRBJ2-3	TRBV11-2	CASSLATFTDTQYF
TRBJ2-3	TRBV7-6	CASSLGTSGRDTQYF
TRBJ2-3	TRBV11-2	CASSSSSGSGRDTQYF
TRBJ2-7	TRBV6-6	CASTRAGDEQYF
TRBJ2-3	TRBV2	CASSDRTSTDTQYF
TRBJ1-4	TRBV29-1	CSVITGLTNEKLFF
TRBJ2-5	TRBV11-2	CASSSTPGREARFDQETQYF
TRBJ2-3	TRBV30	CAWSGRGVTTDTQYF
TRBJ2-7	TRBV4-2	CASSQGMPSSYEQYF
TRBJ1-6	TRBV13	CASSSDRANSPLHF